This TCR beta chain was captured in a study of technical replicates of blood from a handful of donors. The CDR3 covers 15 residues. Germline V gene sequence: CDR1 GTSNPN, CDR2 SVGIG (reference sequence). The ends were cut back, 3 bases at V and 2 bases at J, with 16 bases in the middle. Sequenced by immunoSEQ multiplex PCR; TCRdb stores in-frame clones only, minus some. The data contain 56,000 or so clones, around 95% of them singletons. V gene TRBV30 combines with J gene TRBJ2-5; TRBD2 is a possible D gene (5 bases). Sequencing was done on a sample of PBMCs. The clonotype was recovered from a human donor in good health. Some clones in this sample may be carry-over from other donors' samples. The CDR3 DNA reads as TGTGCCTGGAGCACAAGTGAGGGAAAACAAGAGACCCAGTACTTC. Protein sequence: CAWSTSEGKQETQYF.